These 21 T cell receptor beta chains came from one sample sequenced in a study of blood T cells in healthy people across ages. Combining a sample-barcoded 5' primer with a J-beta primer mix, a second PCR ran for roughly 7 to 11 cycles. TCRdb independently ran MiXCR on the 5' RACE reads; one entry per CDR3 protein. In the table there are roughly 1,300,000 distinct CDR3 sequences, 45% to 70% of which are singletons. The specimen was blood. All receptors derive from a man between 18 and 29 years old in good health.

The gene calls are TRBV29-1 and TRBJ1-4; D ambiguous. The germline V and J ends were trimmed by 6 bases and 8 bases, with 16 bases remaining between them. The CDR3 has 13 amino acids. Germline V gene data show CDR1 as SQVTM and CDR2 as ANQGSEA. The DNA for the CDR3 is TGCAGCGTCAAGGGCTTCTTAGCCGAAAAACTGTTTTTT. Its protein is CSVKGFLAEKLFF.

The chain couples TRBV12-3 or TRBV12-4 to TRBJ1-6, with D possibly being TRBD1 (6 bases). This CDR3 comprises 14 residues. V lost 5 bases and J lost 10, with 15 bases in between. The CDR3 DNA reads as TGTGCCAGCAGTCCCGAGGGGGTTCAGTCACCCCTCCACTTT. Translating it yields CASSPEGVQSPLHF.

V usage is TRBV4-1 and J usage is TRBJ2-1, with 7 bases identical to TRBD2. This CDR3 region has 16 residues. Germline-derived CDR1 and CDR2 are MGHRA and YSYEKL. The ends lost 3 bases at V and 7 bases at J; junction bases unmatched: 12. The CDR3 sequence: CASSQGNGRFGNEQFF. The DNA of the CDR3 is TGCGCCAGCAGCCAGGGTAACGGGAGGTTCGGGAATGAGCAGTTCTTC.

This clonotype was counted a single time. The chain carries TRBV20-1 and TRBJ2-1, with TRBD2 matching 7 bases. Losses at the gene ends were 0 bases for V and 0 bases for J; bases not matched to a gene: 5. CDR1 and CDR2 (germline): DFQATT, SNEGSKA (reference sequence). The CDR3 consists of 16 residues. CDR3 sequence (DNA): TGCAGTGCTAGAGATGCTAGCGGCACCTCCTACAATGAGCAGTTCTTC. Its protein is CSARDASGTSYNEQFF.

This clonotype was counted a few times. The rearrangement uses TRBV6-2 or TRBV6-3 and TRBJ2-1; no definite D call. The J call may be in error: the DNA end matches TRBJ2-7 better. The length of the CDR3 is 13 residues. Germline V lookup: CDR1 MNHEY, CDR2 SVGEGT. The DNA of the CDR3 is TGTGCCAGCAGTTACAGTCAGATCTACGAGCAGTACTTC. Translation gives CASSYSQIYEQYF.

The rearrangement links TRBV20-1 to TRBJ2-3, with a tentative D call TRBD2 (6 bases). The CDR3 has 10 amino acids. Germline CDR1 is DFQATT and CDR2 is SNEGSKA (reference sequence). V lost 5 bases, J lost 10 bases, and 10 bases lay in between. Here the CDR3 DNA reads TGCAGTGCTTCCCCGGGGGCGCAGTATTTT. Amino acids: CSASPGAQYF.

This chain connects TRBV29-1 to TRBJ2-1, with D perhaps TRBD1 or TRBD2 (5 bases each). Trimming pared 7 bases from V and 0 bases from J, leaving 16 bases between. This CDR3 spans 15 amino acids. The germline CDR1 and CDR2 sequences are SQVTM and ANQGSEA. CDR3 loop: CSAESGQSSYNEQFF. The CDR3 region has the DNA TGCAGCGCAGAGTCGGGGCAGAGCTCCTACAATGAGCAGTTCTTC.

The gene calls are TRBV7-2 and TRBJ2-4; TRBD2 matches 7 bases. Gene TRBJ2-7 matches the end of the DNA better, so the J call may be wrong. In germline, CDR1 is SGHTA, CDR2 FQGNSA. CDR3 length equals 15 residues. The CDR3 nucleotides are TGTGCCAGCAGCTTAACGCCCGGGGAGGGCTACGAGCAGTACTTC. This encodes CASSLTPGEGYEQYF.

The V call is TRBV11-2, the J call TRBJ2-5; weak D call: TRBD1 (5 bases). Germline CDR1 and CDR2: SGHAT and FQNNGV. V was clipped by 1 base and J by 5 bases, with 11 bases between them. This CDR3 comprises 14 residues. CDR3 protein: CASSLVASGETQYF. In DNA, the CDR3 is TGTGCCAGCAGCTTAGTTGCGTCAGGGGAGACCCAGTACTTC.

The chain links TRBV6-2 or TRBV6-3 to TRBJ2-3; possibly TRBD2 for D (5 bases). Trimming removed 2 bases at V and 0 bases at J, with 15 bases between. CDR1 is MNHEY and CDR2 is SVGEGT in the germline V gene. CDR3 size: 17 residues. CDR3 in amino acids: CASSYGSVALSTDTQYF. CDR3 nucleotide sequence: TGTGCCAGCAGTTACGGGAGTGTGGCCCTTAGCACAGATACGCAGTATTTT.

V and J are TRBV29-1 and TRBJ2-1, with TRBD2 matching over 8 bases. CDR3 length: 14 residues. Per the germline V gene, CDR1 is SQVTM and CDR2 is ANQGSEA. V dropped 8 bases and J dropped 1; count of bases not matched to a gene: 7. The CDR3 DNA sequence: TGCAGCTTCCAATCGGGGGGGTCCTACAATGAGCAGTTCTTC. Protein product: CSFQSGGSYNEQFF.

This sequence joins TRBV12-3 or TRBV12-4 and TRBJ2-3; 14 bases are shared with TRBD2. With 6 bases clipped from V and 6 bases from J, the junction kept 8 bases outside the gene matches. CDR3 length: 16 residues. CDR3 DNA sequence: TGTGCCAGCAGAACAGGACTAGCGGGGGGACGTGATACGCAGTATTTT. Its translation is CASRTGLAGGRDTQYF.

The V and J genes are TRBV28 and TRBJ1-1; 7 bases agree with TRBD1. V shed 5 bases, J shed 4 bases, and the junction held 10 bases outside the gene matches. Germline V gene sequence: CDR1 MDHEN, CDR2 SYDVKM. The CDR3 is 15 amino acids. CDR3 amino acids: CASSPLGAGGTEAFF. The CDR3 DNA reads as TGTGCCAGCAGTCCGCTTGGGGCAGGGGGCACTGAAGCTTTCTTT. The full variable domain, rest sourced from reference TRBV28 and TRBJ1-1, is DVKVTQSSRYLVKRTGEKVFLECVQDMDHENMFWYRQDPGLGLRLIYFSYDVKMKEKGDIPEGYSVSREKKERFSLILESASTNQTSMYLCASSPLGAGGTEAFFGQGTRLTVV.

This chain connects TRBV7-2 to TRBJ1-4; the D is unclear. CDR1 is SGHTA, CDR2 FQGNSA, per germline. The ends were cut back, 5 bases at V and 0 bases at J, with 13 bases in the middle. The CDR3 spans 16 residues. The CDR3 coding sequence is TGTGCCAGCAGCCCGGTTTCGGGCGCAACTAATGAAAAACTGTTTTTT. This encodes CASSPVSGATNEKLFF.

V gene TRBV29-1 combines with J gene TRBJ2-5; D gene unclear. Trimming took 4 bases from V and 5 from J, leaving 11 bases between them. This CDR3 comprises 12 residues. CDR1 is SQVTM and CDR2 is ANQGSEA in the germline V gene. In DNA, the CDR3 is TGCAGCGTTGGAGCCTTCCGGGAGACCCAGTACTTC. This encodes CSVGAFRETQYF.

This clonotype occurred a few times. This rearrangement joins TRBV7-9 to TRBJ2-5; weak D call: TRBD1 (5 bases). There are 13 residues in the CDR3. CDR1 SEHNR and CDR2 FQNEAQ come from the germline V gene (reference sequence). Trimming removed 4 bases from V and 4 bases from J, with 10 bases in between. Written as DNA, the CDR3 is TGTGCCAGCAGCTCGACAGCCCCAGAGACCCAGTACTTC. Its protein is CASSSTAPETQYF.

The chain links TRBV20-1 to TRBJ2-1; TRBD2 might be the D (5 bases). CDR1 DFQATT and CDR2 SNEGSKA come from the germline V gene (reference sequence). The CDR3 is 15 amino acids. The V end lost 3 bases, the J end lost 3 bases, and 15 bases lay between the germline ends. The CDR3 loop is CSARRRRGLYNEQFF. CDR3 sequence (DNA): TGCAGTGCTAGGAGGAGGCGAGGGCTCTACAATGAGCAGTTCTTC.

V usage is TRBV10-2 and J usage is TRBJ1-2; a weak D match, TRBD1 (6 bases). CDR3 size: 13 residues. V gave up 6 bases and J gave up 6 bases, with 14 bases separating them. Germline V gene data show CDR1 as WSHSY and CDR2 as SAAADI. CDR3 sequence reads: CASSASGVHGYTF. DNA of the CDR3: TGCGCCAGCAGCGCCTCAGGGGTTCATGGCTACACCTTC.

This rearrangement joins TRBV5-1 to TRBJ2-5, with TRBD2 matching 15 bases. The CDR3 loop spans 18 amino acids. CDR1 is SGHRS and CDR2 is YFSETQ in the germline V gene. The junction had 8 bases not matched to a gene; V was cut back by 3 bases and J by 2 bases. CDR3 coding DNA: TGCGCCAGCAGCTCCGGACTAGCGGGAGGGGCACATCAAGAGACCCAGTACTTC. Its protein is CASSSGLAGGAHQETQYF.

CDR3 amino acids: CASGQGEKLFF. CDR3 nucleotide sequence: TGTGCCAGCGGACAGGGTGAAAAACTGTTTTTT. The chain recombines TRBV28 with TRBJ1-4, with 8 bases aligning to TRBD1. Looked up from germline, CDR1 is MDHEN and CDR2 is SYDVKM. Trimming cost V 8 bases and J 7 bases; bases outside gene matches: 0. CDR3 length: 11 amino acids. Full variable domain (missing parts from reference TRBV28 and TRBJ1-4): DVKVTQSSRYLVKRTGEKVFLECVQDMDHENMFWYRQDPGLGLRLIYFSYDVKMKEKGDIPEGYSVSREKKERFSLILESASTNQTSMYLCASGQGEKLFFGSGTQLSVL.

The rearrangement uses TRBV24-1 and TRBJ2-5, with 10 bases that match TRBD2. The V segment lost 3 bases and the J segment 5 bases; nucleotides outside the gene matches: 5. Germline V lookup: CDR1 KGHDR, CDR2 SFDVKD. CDR3 length: 15 residues. CDR3 loop: CATSDLAGAGETQYF. Written as DNA, the CDR3 is TGTGCCACCAGTGATCTAGCGGGGGCCGGGGAGACCCAGTACTTC.